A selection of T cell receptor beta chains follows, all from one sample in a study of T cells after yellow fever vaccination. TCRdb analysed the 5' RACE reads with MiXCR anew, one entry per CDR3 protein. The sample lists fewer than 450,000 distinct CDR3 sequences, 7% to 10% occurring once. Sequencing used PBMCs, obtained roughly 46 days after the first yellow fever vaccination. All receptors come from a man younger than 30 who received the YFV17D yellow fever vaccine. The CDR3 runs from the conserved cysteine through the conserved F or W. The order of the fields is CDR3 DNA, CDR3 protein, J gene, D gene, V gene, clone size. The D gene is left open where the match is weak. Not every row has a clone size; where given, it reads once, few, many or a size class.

TGTGCCAGCAAGACAGGTCGTAATGAAAAACTGTTTTTT,CASKTGRNEKLFF,TRBJ1-4,.,TRBV5-8,.
TGCGCCAGCAGCCAAGATGGGAAGGGGGGGGAGCTGTTTTTT,CASSQDGKGGELFF,TRBJ2-2,.,TRBV4-1,few
TGCAGCGTTCCACCGGACACTAATCTCACCGGGGAGCTGTTTTTT,CSVPPDTNLTGELFF,TRBJ2-2,.,TRBV29-1,.
TGTGCCGGACCCAAGTACACGCAGTATTTT,CAGPKYTQYF,TRBJ2-3,.,TRBV19,.
TGCGCCAGCCGTATCGAAGGGACCGGGGAGCTGTTCTTT,CASRIEGTGELFF,TRBJ2-2,.,TRBV5-1,.
TGTGCCAGCAGCACGAGCAGTAGGGGCATGAACACTGAAGCTTTCTTT,CASSTSSRGMNTEAFF,TRBJ1-1,.,TRBV7-6,.
TGCGCCAGCAGCCAGAGACAGGGGGTCTGGGAGACCCAGTACTTC,CASSQRQGVWETQYF,TRBJ2-5,TRBD1,TRBV4-1,few
TGTGCCAGCAGCTTGTGGACAGGGGCCTACACTGAAGCTTTCTTT,CASSLWTGAYTEAFF,TRBJ1-1,TRBD1,TRBV5-5,few
TGTGCCAGCAGCCCAGCTGGACAGGGGGGGACCCAGTACTTC,CASSPAGQGGTQYF,TRBJ2-5,TRBD1,TRBV5-4,few
TGTGCCATCAGTGATCTCAGGGGGGAAGCTATGAACACTGAAGCTTTCTTT,CAISDLRGEAMNTEAFF,TRBJ1-1,TRBD1,TRBV10-3,.
TGTGCCAGCAGCTTCACCCGGGACAGGAGCCTCAATCAGCCCCAGCATTTT,CASSFTRDRSLNQPQHF,TRBJ1-5,TRBD1,TRBV7-8,.
TGTGCTAGCAGCGTAACTAGCGGCGCCGGGGAGCTGTTTTTT,CASSVTSGAGELFF,TRBJ2-2,TRBD2,TRBV7-7,many
TGTGCCAGCGCTACGGGGACAGTAGACAATTCACCCCTCCACTTT,CASATGTVDNSPLHF,TRBJ1-6,TRBD1,TRBV12-3/TRBV12-4,once
TGTGCCAGCAGCCACAGGCCCGTACAGGGGAGGGAAGCTTTCTTT,CASSHRPVQGREAFF,TRBJ1-1,TRBD1,TRBV3-1,many
TGTGCCAGTAGTATTAGTAATGAGCAGTTCTTC,CASSISNEQFF,TRBJ2-1,.,TRBV19,.
TGCAGTGCTAGAGACTGGGGCGGGAGCACTGAAGCTTTCTTT,CSARDWGGSTEAFF,TRBJ1-1,.,TRBV20-1,many
TGTGCCAGCAGTTACTCGGTAGGGGATGGTCAGCCCCAGCATTTT,CASSYSVGDGQPQHF,TRBJ1-5,.,TRBV6-5,few
TGTGCCAGCAGCTTAGAGACTGGCATAAAAGAGACCCAGTACTTC,CASSLETGIKETQYF,TRBJ2-5,.,TRBV7-8,.
TGTGCCAGCAGCTTAAGACTAGCGGGGCAAGAGACCCAGTACTTC,CASSLRLAGQETQYF,TRBJ2-5,TRBD2,TRBV14,many
TGCGCCAGCGGATCACAGGGGATCAATGCAACTAATGAAAAACTGTTTTTT,CASGSQGINATNEKLFF,TRBJ1-4,TRBD1,TRBV5-1,few
TGTGCCAGCAGCCCCTTAGGGAACTATGGCTACACCTTC,CASSPLGNYGYTF,TRBJ1-2,.,TRBV7-9,few
TGCGCCAGCATCGGTAGCGGGGGGTACAATGAGCAGTTCTTC,CASIGSGGYNEQFF,TRBJ2-1,TRBD2,TRBV5-1,.
TGTGCCAGCAGTGAAGTTAGGACCTTCAGGGGTACGCAGTATTTT,CASSEVRTFRGTQYF,TRBJ2-3,.,TRBV25-1,.
TGTGCCAGCACCTATGGGTTAGGAGGCCACGGCTACACCTTC,CASTYGLGGHGYTF,TRBJ1-2,.,TRBV12-3/TRBV12-4,few
TGTGCCAGCAGTGACGAGGGCAGGGAGGGCATTCAGTACTTC,CASSDEGREGIQYF,TRBJ2-4,TRBD2,TRBV6-4,few
TGCAGTGCCTCTCAGGGTTCCAGCAATCAGCCCCAGCATTTT,CSASQGSSNQPQHF,TRBJ1-5,.,TRBV20-1,.
TGTGCCAGCAGTTACTCGTATGGGTTCAATCAGCCCCAGCATTTT,CASSYSYGFNQPQHF,TRBJ1-5,.,TRBV6-2/TRBV6-3,few
TGCGCCAGCAGCACGAGAGATGAGCAGTTCTTC,CASSTRDEQFF,TRBJ2-1,.,TRBV5-1,few
TGTGCCAGCAGCATTGCGGGGGACACAGATACGCAGTATTTT,CASSIAGDTDTQYF,TRBJ2-3,TRBD2,TRBV7-3,few
TGTGCCAGCAGTTTCGGGCGGGGGGGCCGCACAGATACGCAGTATTTT,CASSFGRGGRTDTQYF,TRBJ2-3,TRBD2,TRBV28,many
TGTGCCAGCAGTGACTTGGTATTTTGCAATCAGCCCCAGCATTTT,CASSDLVFCNQPQHF,TRBJ1-5,.,TRBV6-4,medium-sized
TGTGCCAGCAGCGTAAGGGGGTGGTTGGATACGCAGTATTTT,CASSVRGWLDTQYF,TRBJ2-3,.,TRBV9,.
TGTGCCAGCAGTTTTCGACTAGCGGGGGTCTATGAGCAGTTCTTC,CASSFRLAGVYEQFF,TRBJ2-1,TRBD2,TRBV27,few
TGCGCCAGCAGCCTCGGTAACACAGATACGCAGTATTTT,CASSLGNTDTQYF,TRBJ2-3,.,TRBV5-1,many
TGTGCCAGCAGCTTTAGCGGGGGGGCTCACGAGCAGTACTTC,CASSFSGGAHEQYF,TRBJ2-7,TRBD2,TRBV7-2,.
TGTGCCAGCAGCTTAGGGTTTTCCGGATATAGCAATCAGCCCCAGCATTTT,CASSLGFSGYSNQPQHF,TRBJ1-5,.,TRBV7-2,few
TGTGCCAGGGGCCCCGAGGGCCGGCACAATGAGCAGTTCTTC,CARGPEGRHNEQFF,TRBJ2-1,.,TRBV7-9,.
TGTGCCAGTAGCACAGGAGGTCACACTGAAGCTTTCTTT,CASSTGGHTEAFF,TRBJ1-1,.,TRBV19,few
TGCGCCAGCAGCCACCAGGACGGTCTTGAAGCTTTCTTT,CASSHQDGLEAFF,TRBJ1-1,.,TRBV4-1,.
TGTGCCATCAGACTAGCGGGGGGGAATGAGCAGTTCTTC,CAIRLAGGNEQFF,TRBJ2-1,TRBD2,TRBV10-3,few
TGCGCCAGCAGCTTGATATTCGATTTGGACGGCTCCTACGAGCAGTACTTC,CASSLIFDLDGSYEQYF,TRBJ2-7,.,TRBV5-1,many